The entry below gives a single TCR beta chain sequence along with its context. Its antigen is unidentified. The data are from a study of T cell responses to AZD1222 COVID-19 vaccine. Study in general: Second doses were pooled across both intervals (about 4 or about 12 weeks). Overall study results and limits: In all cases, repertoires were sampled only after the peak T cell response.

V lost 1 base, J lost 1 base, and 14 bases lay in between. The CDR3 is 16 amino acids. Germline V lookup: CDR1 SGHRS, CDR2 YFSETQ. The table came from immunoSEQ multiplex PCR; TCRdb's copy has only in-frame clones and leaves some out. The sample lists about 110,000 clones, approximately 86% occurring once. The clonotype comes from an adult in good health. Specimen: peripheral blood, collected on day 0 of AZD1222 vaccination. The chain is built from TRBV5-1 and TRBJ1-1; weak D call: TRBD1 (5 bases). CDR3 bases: TGCGCCAGCAGCTTGTCATTAGGGGTCGGGAACACTGAAGCTTTCTTT. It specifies CASSLSLGVGNTEAFF.